The source of this TCR beta chain is a study of OX40 agonist ivuxolimab in advanced cancers. Across the study: People who had prior anti-PD-1, anti-PD-L1 or anti-CTLA-4 therapy could take part, and approximately 44% had some.

The length of the CDR3 is 16 residues. Germline CDR1 SGHTA, CDR2 FQGTGA. Trimming removed 0 bases from V and 6 bases from J, with 15 bases in between. Sequencing used immunoSEQ multiplex PCR; TCRdb keeps in-frame clones, though not all of them. The table records under 85,000 clones, around 86% of them present only once. Source: CD4+ or CD8+ T cells sorted from blood, taken in a trial of the OX40 agonist ivuxolimab. The chain carries TRBV7-3 and TRBJ2-1; D call uncertain. This clonotype was obtained from an adult with an advanced solid tumor such as melanoma, head and neck, liver or kidney cancer. Here the CDR3 DNA reads TGTGCCAGCAGCTTAACGAGGCCTGCGCTCATCAATGAGCAGTTCTTC. Its translation: CASSLTRPALINEQFF.